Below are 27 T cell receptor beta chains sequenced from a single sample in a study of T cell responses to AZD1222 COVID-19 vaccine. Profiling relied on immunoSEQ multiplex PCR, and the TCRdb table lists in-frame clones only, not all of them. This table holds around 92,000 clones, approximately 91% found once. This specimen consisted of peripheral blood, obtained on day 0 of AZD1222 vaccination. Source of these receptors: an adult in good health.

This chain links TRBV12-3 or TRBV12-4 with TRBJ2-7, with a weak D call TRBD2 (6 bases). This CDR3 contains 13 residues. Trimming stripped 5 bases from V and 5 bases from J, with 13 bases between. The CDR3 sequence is CASSPRRGDEQYF. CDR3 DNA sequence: TGTGCCAGCAGTCCTCGGAGGGGTGACGAGCAGTACTTC.

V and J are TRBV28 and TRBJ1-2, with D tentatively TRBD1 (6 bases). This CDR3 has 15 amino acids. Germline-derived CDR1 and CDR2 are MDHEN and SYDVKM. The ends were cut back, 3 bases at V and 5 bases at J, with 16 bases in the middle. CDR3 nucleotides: TGTGCCAGCAGTTTGTTCGGGGACACATTTTATGGCTACACCTTC. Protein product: CASSLFGDTFYGYTF.

In DNA, the CDR3 is TGTGCCAGCAGCCCGGGGGCCGGGGAGCTGTTTTTT. This translates into CASSPGAGELFF. The chain joins TRBV13 to TRBJ2-2; a weak D match, TRBD2 (6 bases). V was cut by 5 bases and J by 6 bases, with 7 bases left in between. The CDR3 extends over 12 amino acids. The germline V gene has CDR1 PRHDT and CDR2 FYEKMQ (reference sequence).

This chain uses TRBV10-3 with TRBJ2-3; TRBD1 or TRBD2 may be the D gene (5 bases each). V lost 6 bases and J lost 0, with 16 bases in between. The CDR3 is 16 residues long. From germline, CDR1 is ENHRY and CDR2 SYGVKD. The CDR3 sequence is CAISELGDRSTDTQYF. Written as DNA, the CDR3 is TGTGCCATCAGCGAATTAGGGGACCGAAGCACAGATACGCAGTATTTT.

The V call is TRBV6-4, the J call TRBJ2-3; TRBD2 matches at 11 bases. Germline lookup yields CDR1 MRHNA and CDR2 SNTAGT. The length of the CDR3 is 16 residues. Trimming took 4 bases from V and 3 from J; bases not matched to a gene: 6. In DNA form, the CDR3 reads TGTGCCAGCAGTGTAGCGGGGGGGCCCGGGACAGATACGCAGTATTTT. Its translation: CASSVAGGPGTDTQYF.

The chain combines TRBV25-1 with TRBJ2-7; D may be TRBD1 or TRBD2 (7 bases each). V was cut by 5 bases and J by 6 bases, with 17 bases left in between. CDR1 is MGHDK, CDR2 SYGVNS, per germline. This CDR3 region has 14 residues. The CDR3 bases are TGTGCCAGCAGTAACAGGGGAGGGGGCGGCGAGCAGTACTTC. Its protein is CASSNRGGGGEQYF.

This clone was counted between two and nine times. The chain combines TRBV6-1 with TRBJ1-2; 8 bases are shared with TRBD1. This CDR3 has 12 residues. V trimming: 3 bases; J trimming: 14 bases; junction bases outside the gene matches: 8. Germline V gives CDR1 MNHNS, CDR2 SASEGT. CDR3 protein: CASSDSQGARTF. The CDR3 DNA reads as TGTGCCAGCAGTGATTCCCAGGGGGCAAGGACCTTC.

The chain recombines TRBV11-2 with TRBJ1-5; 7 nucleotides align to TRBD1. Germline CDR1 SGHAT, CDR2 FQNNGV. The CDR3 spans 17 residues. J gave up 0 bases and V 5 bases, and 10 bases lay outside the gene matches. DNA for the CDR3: TGTGCCAGCAGCCCTGGGGACAGTTCCTATAGCAATCAGCCCCAGCATTTT. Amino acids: CASSPGDSSYSNQPQHF.

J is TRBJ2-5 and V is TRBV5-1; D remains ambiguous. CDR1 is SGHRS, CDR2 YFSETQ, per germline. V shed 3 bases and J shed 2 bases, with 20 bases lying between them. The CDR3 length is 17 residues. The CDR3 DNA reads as TGCGCCAGCAGCTCCCGGGTGGCCCAGCCCGTTCAAGAGACCCAGTACTTC. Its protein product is CASSSRVAQPVQETQYF. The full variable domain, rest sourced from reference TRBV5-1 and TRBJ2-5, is KAGVTQTPRYLIKTRGQQVTLSCSPISGHRSVSWYQQTPGQGLQFLFEYFSETQRNKGNFPGRFSGRQFSNSRSEMNVSTLELGDSALYLCASSSRVAQPVQETQYFGPGTRLLVL.

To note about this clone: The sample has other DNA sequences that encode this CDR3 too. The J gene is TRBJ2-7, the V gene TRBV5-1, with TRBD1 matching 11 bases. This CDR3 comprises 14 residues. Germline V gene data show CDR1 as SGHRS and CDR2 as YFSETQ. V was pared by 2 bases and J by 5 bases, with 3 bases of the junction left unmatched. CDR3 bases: TGCGCCAGCAGCTTCGGGACAGGGGGGGACGAGCAGTACTTC. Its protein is CASSFGTGGDEQYF.

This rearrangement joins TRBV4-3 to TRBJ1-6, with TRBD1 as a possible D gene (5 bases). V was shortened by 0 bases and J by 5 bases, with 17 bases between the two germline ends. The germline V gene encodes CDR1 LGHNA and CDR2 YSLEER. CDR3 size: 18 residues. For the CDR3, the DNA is TGCGCCAGCAGCCAAGATGCAGGGAGAGGTTCGGATAATTCACCCCTCCACTTT. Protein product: CASSQDAGRGSDNSPLHF.

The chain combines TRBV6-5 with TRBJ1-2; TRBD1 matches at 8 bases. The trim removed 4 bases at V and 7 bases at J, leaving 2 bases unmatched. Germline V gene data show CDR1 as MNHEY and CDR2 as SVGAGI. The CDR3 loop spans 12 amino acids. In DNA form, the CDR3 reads TGTGCCAGCAGTTTGACAGGGGTTGGCTACACCTTC. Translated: CASSLTGVGYTF.

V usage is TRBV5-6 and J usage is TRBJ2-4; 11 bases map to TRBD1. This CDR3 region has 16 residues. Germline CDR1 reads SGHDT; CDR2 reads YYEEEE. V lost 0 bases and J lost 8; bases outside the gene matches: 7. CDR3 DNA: TGTGCCAGCAGCTTGGGTGGGACAGGGGGATTTGACATTCAGTACTTC. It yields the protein CASSLGGTGGFDIQYF.

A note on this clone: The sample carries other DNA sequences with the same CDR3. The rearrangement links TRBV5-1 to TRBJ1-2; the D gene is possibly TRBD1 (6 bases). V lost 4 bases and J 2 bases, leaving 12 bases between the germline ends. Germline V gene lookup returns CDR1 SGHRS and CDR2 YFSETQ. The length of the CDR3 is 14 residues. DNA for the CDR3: TGCGCCAGCAGCCTAGGGGGTGCCAACTATGGCTACACCTTC. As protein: CASSLGGANYGYTF.

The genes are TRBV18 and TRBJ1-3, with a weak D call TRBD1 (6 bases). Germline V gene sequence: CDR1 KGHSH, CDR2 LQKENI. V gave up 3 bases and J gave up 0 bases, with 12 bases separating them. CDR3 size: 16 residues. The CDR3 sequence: CASSPAGAVSGNTIYF. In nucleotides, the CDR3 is TGTGCCAGCTCACCTGCAGGGGCAGTCTCTGGAAACACCATATATTTT. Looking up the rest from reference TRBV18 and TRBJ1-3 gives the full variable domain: NAGVMQNPRHLVRRRGQEARLRCSPMKGHSHVYWYRQLPEEGLKFMVYLQKENIIDESGMPKERFSAEFPKEGPSILRIQQVVRGDSAAYFCASSPAGAVSGNTIYFGEGSWLTVV.

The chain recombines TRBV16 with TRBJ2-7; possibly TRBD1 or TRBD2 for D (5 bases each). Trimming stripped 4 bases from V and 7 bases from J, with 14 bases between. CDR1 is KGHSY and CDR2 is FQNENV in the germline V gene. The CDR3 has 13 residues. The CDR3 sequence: CASSRQGRAEQYF. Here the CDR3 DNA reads TGTGCCAGCAGCCGCCAGGGACGGGCAGAGCAGTACTTC.

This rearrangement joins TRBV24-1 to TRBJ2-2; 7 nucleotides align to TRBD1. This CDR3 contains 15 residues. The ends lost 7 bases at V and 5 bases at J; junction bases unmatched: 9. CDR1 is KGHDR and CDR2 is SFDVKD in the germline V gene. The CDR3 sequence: CATRDGTVRTGELFF. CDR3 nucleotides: TGTGCCACCAGAGATGGGACAGTCAGAACCGGGGAGCTGTTTTTT.

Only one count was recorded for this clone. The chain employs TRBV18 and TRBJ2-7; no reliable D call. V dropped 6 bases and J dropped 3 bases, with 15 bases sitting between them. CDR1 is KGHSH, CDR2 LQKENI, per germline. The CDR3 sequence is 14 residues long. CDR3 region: CASSPVRIDYEQYF. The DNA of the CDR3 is TGTGCCAGCTCTCCCGTTAGGATAGACTACGAGCAGTACTTC.

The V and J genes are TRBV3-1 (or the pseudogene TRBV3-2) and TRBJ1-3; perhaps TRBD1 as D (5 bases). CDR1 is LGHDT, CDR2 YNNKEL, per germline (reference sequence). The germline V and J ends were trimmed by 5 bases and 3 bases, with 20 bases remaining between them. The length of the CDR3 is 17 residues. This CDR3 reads CASSLNTRTGGGNTIYF. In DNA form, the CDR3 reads TGTGCCAGCAGCTTGAATACACGGACGGGGGGTGGAAACACCATATATTTT.

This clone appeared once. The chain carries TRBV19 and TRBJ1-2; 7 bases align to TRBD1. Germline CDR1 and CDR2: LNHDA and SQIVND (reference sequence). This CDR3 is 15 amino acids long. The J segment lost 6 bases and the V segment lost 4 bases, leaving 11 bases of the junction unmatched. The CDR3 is CASSNDRASSHGYTF. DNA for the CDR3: TGTGCCAGTAGTAACGACAGGGCATCTTCACATGGCTACACCTTC.

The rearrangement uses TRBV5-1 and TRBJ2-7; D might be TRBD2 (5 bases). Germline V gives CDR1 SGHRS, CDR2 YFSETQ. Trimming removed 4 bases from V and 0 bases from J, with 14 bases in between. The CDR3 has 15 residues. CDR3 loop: CASSPPAGISYEQYF. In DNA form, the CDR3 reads TGCGCCAGCAGCCCGCCTGCGGGCATCTCCTACGAGCAGTACTTC.

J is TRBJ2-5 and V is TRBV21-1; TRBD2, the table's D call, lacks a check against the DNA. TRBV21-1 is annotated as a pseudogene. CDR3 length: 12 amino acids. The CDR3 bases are TGTGCCAGCAGCAGTCGACTGGAGACCCAGTACTTC. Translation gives CASSSRLETQYF.

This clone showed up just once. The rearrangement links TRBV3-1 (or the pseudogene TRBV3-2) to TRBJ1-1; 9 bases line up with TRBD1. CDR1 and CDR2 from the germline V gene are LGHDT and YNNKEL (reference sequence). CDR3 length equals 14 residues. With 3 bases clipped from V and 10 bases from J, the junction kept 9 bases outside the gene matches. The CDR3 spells CASSQGQGSWGAFF. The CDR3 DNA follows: TGTGCCAGCAGCCAGGGACAGGGCTCCTGGGGAGCTTTCTTT.

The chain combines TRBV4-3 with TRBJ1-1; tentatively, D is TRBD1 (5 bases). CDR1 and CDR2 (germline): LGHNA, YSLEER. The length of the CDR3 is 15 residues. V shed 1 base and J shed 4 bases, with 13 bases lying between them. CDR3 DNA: TGCGCCAGCAGCCAAGTGGGTCAGGGTGGCACTGAAGCTTTCTTT. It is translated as CASSQVGQGGTEAFF.

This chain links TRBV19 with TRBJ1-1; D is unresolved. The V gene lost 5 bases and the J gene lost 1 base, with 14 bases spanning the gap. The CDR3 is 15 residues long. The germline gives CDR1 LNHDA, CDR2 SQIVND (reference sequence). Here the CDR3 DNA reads TGTGCCAGTAGTGTAAGGGATTTATCGAACACTGAAGCTTTCTTT. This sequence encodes CASSVRDLSNTEAFF.

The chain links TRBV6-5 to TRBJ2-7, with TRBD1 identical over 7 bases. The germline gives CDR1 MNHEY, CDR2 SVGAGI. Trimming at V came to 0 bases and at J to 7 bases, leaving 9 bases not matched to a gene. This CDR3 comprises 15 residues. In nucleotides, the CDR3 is TGTGCCAGCAGTTACTCCGGGACAGCGAGAGGGGAGCAGTACTTC. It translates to CASSYSGTARGEQYF.

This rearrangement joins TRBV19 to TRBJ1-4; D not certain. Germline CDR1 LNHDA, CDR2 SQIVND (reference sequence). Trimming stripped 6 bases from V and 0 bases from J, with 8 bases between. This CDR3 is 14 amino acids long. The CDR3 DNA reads TGTGCCAGTAGATGGGGTGCAACTAATGAAAAACTGTTTTTT. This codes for CASRWGATNEKLFF.